Here is one T cell receptor beta chain with its context. During its preparation, the TCRbeta library received unique molecular identifiers. One entry per CDR3 protein results from TCRdb running MiXCR on the PCR reads. The data contain 350,000 to 400,000 distinct CDR3 sequences, less than 15% of them singletons. Germline V gene data show CDR1 as MGHRA and CDR2 as YSYEKL. The V gene lost 2 bases and the J gene lost 4 bases, with 14 bases spanning the gap. The CDR3 loop spans 15 amino acids. The data belong to a study of T-cell reconstitution after alpha-beta-depleted transplantation in children. This material consisted of PBMCs, taken from the stem cell graft. This TCR came from a human donor who donated a stem cell graft to a child with Fanconi anemia. This chain links TRBV4-1 with TRBJ1-2; D remains ambiguous. The CDR3 here is CASSQRVGQTYGYTF. The CDR3 DNA reads as TGCGCCAGCAGCCAACGGGTCGGGCAGACCTATGGCTACACCTTC.